Listed below are T cell receptor beta chains from one sample, sequenced in a study of blood T cell repertoires in COVID-19. Only in-frame clones appear in the TCRdb table, and some are missing; sequencing was by immunoSEQ multiplex PCR. There are about 40,000 clones in the sample; approximately 83% occur only once, and less than 25% lies in the top ten. The material sequenced was peripheral blood. These receptors all come from a human donor with acute or convalescent COVID-19. The donor label of this sample is uncertain. Each CDR3 is given with its conserved first and last residue. D genes are given only for firm matches. The size of a clone is reported for some rows only, either as once, few or many, or as a class for expanded clones.

v_call	d_call	clone_size	j_call	cdr3_nt	cdr3_aa
TRBV30	.	.	TRBJ1-1	TGTGCCTGGAGTGTAAGCATCGAAGCTTTCTTT	CAWSVSIEAFF
TRBV27	.	.	TRBJ2-2	TGTGCCGCCGGTGGCTTTCGGGTCAGGGAGCTGTTTTTT	CAAGGFRVRELFF
TRBV29-1	.	.	TRBJ2-1	TGCAGCGTTGAACGGGGCTACAATGAGCAGTTCTTC	CSVERGYNEQFF
TRBV6-5	.	.	TRBJ2-7	TGTGCCAGCAGAAGCGGGTGGGCCTACGAGCAGTACTTC	CASRSGWAYEQYF
TRBV5-1	TRBD2	.	TRBJ2-2	TGCGCCAGCAGCCCCGCCCGGGGTAGCGGGAGTTTAGAGACCGGGGAGCTGTTTTTT	CASSPARGSGSLETGELFF
TRBV19	TRBD1	.	TRBJ2-7	TGTGCCAGTAGGATCGGGACAGGCCCGTACGAGCAGTACTTC	CASRIGTGPYEQYF
TRBV19	TRBD2	.	TRBJ2-1	TGTGCCAGTAGTATTAAGGGGATAGCGGGAGTGGTCTTC	CASSIKGIAGVVF
TRBV28	TRBD1	.	TRBJ2-7	TGTGCCAGCAGTTTATTTGTGACAGGGGGCGGATACGAGCAGTACTTC	CASSLFVTGGGYEQYF
TRBV28	.	.	TRBJ2-1	TGTGCCAGCAGTGAAGGGGGTTTGAATGAGCAGTTCTTC	CASSEGGLNEQFF
TRBV9	.	.	TRBJ2-7	TGTGCCAGCAGCGTTACCCCAAGCGCCTACGAGCAGTACTTC	CASSVTPSAYEQYF
TRBV5-5	TRBD2	.	TRBJ2-1	TGTGCCAGCAGCTTTATAGCGGGAGTGAATGAGCAGTTCTTC	CASSFIAGVNEQFF
TRBV6-6	TRBD2	few	TRBJ2-2	TGTGCCAGCAGTTATCTGGTTAGCGGGGGCGGCGGGGAGCTGTTTTTT	CASSYLVSGGGGELFF
TRBV20-1	.	.	TRBJ1-5	TGCAGTGCTAGTGTGGACATCAATCAGCCCCAGCATTTT	CSASVDINQPQHF
TRBV7-2	.	.	TRBJ2-3	TGTGCCAGCAGACCCGAGGCGGATACGCAGTATTTT	CASRPEADTQYF
TRBV12-3/TRBV12-4	TRBD1	once	TRBJ2-1	TGTGCCAGTAAGACAGGGTTCTACAATGAGCAGTTCTTC	CASKTGFYNEQFF
TRBV7-3	TRBD2	.	TRBJ2-1	TGTGCCAGCAGCTCGCCGCCGGGACTAGCGCACAATGAGCAGTTCTTC	CASSSPPGLAHNEQFF
TRBV6-6	TRBD1	.	TRBJ1-2	TGTGCCAGCAAGACGACAGGGGAGCGGGGCTACACCTTC	CASKTTGERGYTF
TRBV4-3	.	.	TRBJ1-4	TGCGCCAGCAGCCAGACGGGTAATGAAAAACTGTTTTTT	CASSQTGNEKLFF